The following is a TCR beta chain sequence with its context. This clonotype was observed a few times. What this receptor recognizes is not known. No base-level quality is on record; no much larger clone is a single base apart. CDR1 and CDR2 were assigned from the germline V gene as SGHTA and FQGTGA. V was cut back by 3 bases and J by 4 bases, leaving a gap of 9 bases between them. The CDR3, cysteine through phenylalanine, is 14 amino acids long. Here the CDR3 DNA is all that survives: 42 bases in frame from base 1. The sample originates from a study of T cells after yellow fever vaccination (dated by TCRdb to about 2019). Context from the whole study: Libraries from fractions with low cell numbers were prepared with the SMART-Seq v4 Ultra Low Input RNA kit. Two healthy male donors made up the cohort, one aged 18 to 30 years and the other aged 30 to 40 years. To track T-cell clones before and after primary and booster YFV17D yellow fever vaccination, bulk TCR alpha and beta repertoires were sequenced longitudinally. Blood was collected at multiple timepoints before and after primary and secondary immunization, and bulk PBMC replicates and cell subsets were isolated.

General conclusions and limits of the study: A small fraction of clonotypes showed up in both the CD4 and CD8 compartments, probably as a result of convergent recombination. Only a couple of donors were included in the study, so the extent to which the findings can be generalized is limited. Because abundant contaminating clonotypes from the bulk population could be contained in FACS-sorted repertoires, computational filtering was required. Compared with the primary T-cell response, the secondary T-cell response was weaker but faster, peaking on day 5 rather than day 15. Most clones expanded after primary vaccination were re-detected after the booster (96% of CD4 and 88% of CD8), suggesting broad memory maintenance.

Per the publication, the treatment or condition label means: live attenuated yellow fever vaccine strain. PBMCs were isolated from peripheral blood using a standard Ficoll-Paque protocol. CD4 and CD8 T-cell fractions were isolated with Dynabeads CD4 and CD8 positive selection kits. TriZol was used to extract RNA from bulk PBMCs, CD4 and CD8 fractions, and dextramer-positive and dextramer-negative fractions. TCR cDNA was made using 5'RACE template switching, a step that added a universal primer site and unique molecular identifiers. Priming for cDNA synthesis came from both the TCR alpha and TCR beta constant segments. Library amplification used two PCR steps, and the second PCR step added sample barcodes and sequencing adapters. Sequencing of libraries was performed on Illumina HiSeq 2500 (2x100 bp) or NovaSeq (2x150 bp). The paper's processing steps were these. MIGEC was used to demultiplex reads and collapse the reads into UMI consensus sequences, and MiXCR was used for V(D)J alignment. Using edgeR on replicate PBMC samples, clonotypes were called vaccine-responding if FDR was below 0.01 and the log2 fold change was above 5 up to day 15. Each bulk clonotype received a CD4 or CD8 identity based on whether the sequenced CD4 or CD8 repertoire contained that clonotype at higher abundance. The public reads were run again by TCRdb, first through fastp at Q25 and then through MiXCR, and only productive beta chains were kept. Every CDR3 protein is listed once, alongside the most common genes and DNA of its rows. TCRdb's processing, not the authors', yielded these V and J calls. The sample table shows roughly 68,000 distinct CDR3 sequences, and about 6.5% are seen once. The ten biggest clones cover approximately 35% of the sample.

Sample: CD8+ T cells sorted from PBMCs, taken roughly 46 days after the first yellow fever vaccination. The chain is encoded by TRBV7-3 joined to TRBJ2-2; no D segment can be confidently identified. This receptor was taken from a man aged 18 to 29 who received the YFV17D yellow fever vaccine. The CDR3 sequence is CASSLIGPTGELFF. DNA sequence: TGTGCCAGCAGCTTGATAGGACCCACCGGGGAGCTGTTTTTT.